This T cell receptor beta chain was recorded in a study of CD4 T cells in relation to SARS-CoV-2 and coronaviruses. Notes on the study in general: In roughly 61% of donors, memory CD4+ clonotypes crossrecognized SARS-CoV-2 and at least one common cold coronavirus spike. No crossreactivity against non-spike viral proteins was tested here.

Uncultured naive and memory CD4+ T cells supplied DNA for deep TCR-beta sequencing. The data were produced by immunoSEQ multiplex PCR, yet TCRdb's version contains in-frame clones alone and is incomplete. The sample comprises about 59,000 clones, 86% of which are singletons, and about 1.4% rests with the top ten. Points on this clone: Antigen: not known.

CD4+ T cells from unexposed donors were obtained before the COVID-19 pandemic (2011-2018). The CDR3 covers 15 residues. The germline V gene has CDR1 SGHRS and CDR2 YFSETQ. The V segment lost 0 bases and the J segment 4 bases; nucleotides outside the gene matches: 2. Sequenced sample: memory CD4+ T cells from PBMCs. V usage is TRBV5-1 and J usage is TRBJ1-5, with 9 bases lining up with TRBD1. The receptor was isolated from a human donor in good health. Written as DNA, the CDR3 is TGCGCCAGCAGCTTGGGGACAGGGGTGAATCAGCCCCAGCATTTT. This sequence encodes CASSLGTGVNQPQHF.